This TCR beta chain was documented in a study of cytomegalovirus exposure and HLA in healthy donors. V was pared by 5 bases and J by 7 bases, with 10 bases of the junction left unmatched. This CDR3 contains 15 residues. CDR1 SEHNR and CDR2 FQNEAQ come from the germline V gene (reference sequence). Method: immunoSEQ multiplex PCR; TCRdb's copy keeps in-frame clones and lacks some. The sample has some 90,000 clones, about 88% seen once. Sequencing was done on a sample of PBMCs. The genes are TRBV7-9 and TRBJ2-3; the match to TRBD1 covers 9 bases. The clonotype originates from a man aged 18 to 35 in good health and CMV-seropositive. The CDR3, as DNA: TGTGCCAGCAGCCACCCGGGACAGGGAATAAATACGCAGTATTTT. Amino acid sequence: CASSHPGQGINTQYF.